A single T cell receptor beta chain is shown here with its context. This clone was recorded at least ten times. Its target antigen remains unknown. Base qualities are missing; no much larger clone stands one base away. This sample stems from a study of blood T cell repertoires in COVID-19 (dated by TCRdb to the early 2020s). In terms of the full investigation: Samples covering the acute and convalescent phases of COVID-19 were provided by collaborators in the United States, Italy and Spain. A freely available public database, intended as a resource for researchers studying the immune response to SARS-CoV-2, is where the repertoires were released. The samples were drawn from two sources: the first 160 participants of the ongoing ImmuneRACE study, and over 1,000 subjects contributed by 6 global collaborators. Sample metadata almost always included a de-identified subject ID, COVID-19 status, age in years and sex. Subjects who had been exposed to COVID-19, were actively infected with it, or had recovered from it provided the deeply sampled blood TCRbeta repertoires that made up the dataset. HLA class I and class II types, where available, came from metadata supplied by the sample provider rather than from assay-based typing. The material from the prospective study consisted of cDNA or gDNA derived from T cells, B-cell-depleted T cells, or PBMCs.

Whole blood was collected in K2EDTA tubes by collaborating institutions according to the institutions' own protocols. For TCRbeta analysis, collaborator samples were shipped as frozen whole blood, as isolated PBMCs, or as DNA extracted from either sample type. The immunoSEQ Assay, a bias-controlled multiplex PCR, was used to amplify TCRbeta CDR3 regions from genomic DNA. On the authors' methods: Within the assay, amplification of reference gene primers was used to estimate how many nucleated cells each sample contained. To quantify the absolute abundance of each unique TCRbeta CDR3 rearrangement, sequence reads were collapsed and filtered. For each sample, productive Simpson clonality was calculated as the square root of Simpson's diversity index across productive rearrangements. This immuneACCESS table, as held by TCRdb, lists in-frame sequences with V and J called but not all clones. Of the missing ones, under half trace to an unresolved V gene in checked studies; the others have no known cause. For V, J and clone size, that table is used; D and trimming come from the DNA. The sample table records 130,000 to 150,000 clones; around four fifths of these occur just once. Around 3.1% of the sample lies in the top ten.

Here is what the overall study found, with its caveats: How much clinical and demographic metadata was included differed by source and by participant, and the metadata was provided uncurated.

Sequences were obtained from peripheral blood. The sequence was collected from a woman in her forties with active or convalescent COVID-19.

The nucleotide sequence reads TGTGCCACCAGTGATGTGCCGGGACAGGGATGGCGCACTGAAGCTTTCTTT. Its amino acids are CATSDVPGQGWRTEAFF. Here the chain combines TRBV24-1 and TRBJ1-1; TRBD1 agrees with 9 junctional bases. According to the germline V gene, CDR1 reads KGHDR and CDR2 reads SFDVKD. The CDR3 numbers 17 residues from cysteine through phenylalanine. CDR3 DNA is the only sequence kept; it has 51 bases, read in frame from the first base. Trimming leaves V shorter by 3 bases and J shorter by 4 bases, with the junction holding 11 bases beyond the gene matches.